A selection of T cell receptor beta chains follows, all from one sample in a study of control samples from healthy donors and cancer patients. Profiled with immunoSEQ multiplex PCR; TCRdb holds only in-frame clones, not every one. Here the sample spans approximately 100,000 clones, 88% being singletons. Source material: blood. These receptors all come from a man aged 25 to 40 in good health. CDR3s include the opening cysteine and the closing phenylalanine or tryptophan. The D gene is left open where the match is weak. Some rows have no size entry. The others give once, few or many, or a class for an expanded clone.

TRBV25-1	.	TRBJ1-2	.	TGTGCCAGCAGTGATCAGTTCAAAATTCGGGGCTACACCTTC	CASSDQFKIRGYTF
TRBV28	.	TRBJ1-6	.	TGTGCCAGCAGCACACCGGACTTTGGATCACCCCTCCACTTT	CASSTPDFGSPLHF
TRBV24-1	.	TRBJ1-2	TRBD1	TGTGCCACCAGCGAATGGACAGGAGCTAACTATGGCTACACCTTC	CATSEWTGANYGYTF
TRBV30	.	TRBJ2-7	TRBD1	TGTGCCTTGGACAGGGGTGTGGGGGAGCAGTACTTC	CALDRGVGEQYF
TRBV11-2	.	TRBJ2-7	.	TGTGCCAGCAGCTCCCGAGTCTTCAGTCGAAACGGGAAATACGAGCAGTACTTC	CASSSRVFSRNGKYEQYF
TRBV27	.	TRBJ2-1	.	TGTGCCAGCAGTAACCTGACACCGGCGTCCTACAATGAGCAGTTCTTC	CASSNLTPASYNEQFF
TRBV25-1	.	TRBJ2-1	.	TGTGCCAGCAGTGAATATAAGAATGAGCAGTTCTTC	CASSEYKNEQFF
TRBV5-1	few	TRBJ1-2	TRBD1	TGCGCCAGCAGCAGACAGGGAAGTGGCTACACCTTC	CASSRQGSGYTF
TRBV7-3	few	TRBJ2-7	.	TGTGCCAGCAGCCGCGACGGAAGGTCCTACGAGCAGTACTTC	CASSRDGRSYEQYF
TRBV7-2	.	TRBJ2-7	.	TGTGCCAGCAGCTTAGGGGGGAGGGGGCCTCTCCTCGAGCAGTACTTC	CASSLGGRGPLLEQYF
TRBV6-5	.	TRBJ1-2	TRBD1	TGTGCCAGCAGTTACCTCTCGGGACAGGGTGAATATGGCTACACCTTC	CASSYLSGQGEYGYTF
TRBV25-1	few	TRBJ1-1	.	TGTGCCAGCAGTGATGCCCGGGGGAAGAACACTGAAGCTTTCTTT	CASSDARGKNTEAFF
TRBV5-1	.	TRBJ2-1	TRBD2	TGCGCCAGCAGAGGATCGGGGGGATCCTACAATGAGCAGTTCTTC	CASRGSGGSYNEQFF
TRBV12-3/TRBV12-4	.	TRBJ1-2	.	TGTGCCAGCAGTTATCTTCGCGGCTACACCTTC	CASSYLRGYTF
TRBV20-1	once	TRBJ1-2	.	TGCAGTGCCCGTGACAACTATGGCTACACCTTC	CSARDNYGYTF
TRBV2	.	TRBJ2-3	.	TGTGCCAGCCGCCCCCGCAGAGGAACAACAGATACGCAGTATTTT	CASRPRRGTTDTQYF
TRBV10-1	.	TRBJ2-5	TRBD1	TGCGCCAGCAGTGCAGGGACAGGGGTGGGAGAGACCCAGTACTTC	CASSAGTGVGETQYF
TRBV27	.	TRBJ2-3	.	TGTGCCAGCAGTTTACAGATCCGCACAGATACGCAGTATTTT	CASSLQIRTDTQYF
TRBV2	.	TRBJ2-7	.	TGTGCCAGCAGTGGTAGCGTCTACGAGCAGTACTTC	CASSGSVYEQYF
TRBV19	.	TRBJ2-3	.	TGTGCCAGTAGTATGGCAGATACGCAGTATTTT	CASSMADTQYF
TRBV28	.	TRBJ2-4	TRBD1	TGTGCCAGCAGCCTGACAGGGAGAACCAAAAACATTCAGTACTTC	CASSLTGRTKNIQYF
TRBV7-6	.	TRBJ2-1	TRBD2	TGTGCCAGCAGCTTAGCTCCCGGGAGGGCAAATGAGCAGTTCTTC	CASSLAPGRANEQFF
TRBV10-1	.	TRBJ2-3	.	TGCGCCAGCAGTGACTCTAGGAAACAGGGCACAGATACGCAGTATTTT	CASSDSRKQGTDTQYF
TRBV6-6	.	TRBJ2-3	.	TGTGCCAGCAGTTACTCGACCGGGCAAAGGACGCAGTATTTT	CASSYSTGQRTQYF
TRBV5-1	.	TRBJ2-1	TRBD2	TGCGCCAGCAGCTTGGCTGGGACTAGCGGGAGGGGGAATGAGCAGTTCTTC	CASSLAGTSGRGNEQFF
TRBV6-6	few	TRBJ2-7	.	TGTGCCAGCAGTTACTCGCGTGGCAGGTTATCCTACGAGCAGTACTTC	CASSYSRGRLSYEQYF
TRBV5-8	.	TRBJ2-5	.	TGTGCCAGCAGCTCGTGGGAGAGAGAGACCCAGTACTTC	CASSSWERETQYF
TRBV2	.	TRBJ2-2	.	TGTGCCACCAAAGGGACGGTGAACACCGGGGAGCTGTTTTTT	CATKGTVNTGELFF
TRBV2	few	TRBJ1-4	TRBD1	TGTGCCAGCAATCTGCAGGGGGCAAGTAATGAAAAACTGTTTTTT	CASNLQGASNEKLFF
TRBV12-5	.	TRBJ1-2	TRBD1	TGTGCTAGTGGTAGGGACAGTAGAACTCTCTATGGCTACACCTTC	CASGRDSRTLYGYTF
TRBV3-1/TRBV3-2	.	TRBJ2-1	.	TGTGCCAGCAGCCAAGCGGGAACTGATGAGCAGTTCTTC	CASSQAGTDEQFF
TRBV6-5	.	TRBJ1-4	.	TGTGCCAGCAGTTACTCCCCCAGGGACGGAAAACTGTTTTTT	CASSYSPRDGKLFF
TRBV9	.	TRBJ2-1	TRBD1	TGTGCCAGCAGCGCCAGGACAGGTCCTACCTACAATGAGCAGTTCTTC	CASSARTGPTYNEQFF
TRBV7-2	.	TRBJ2-5	.	TGTGCCAGCAGCGAGACTGGAGCCCCCGAGACCCAGTACTTC	CASSETGAPETQYF
TRBV6-4	.	TRBJ2-1	.	TGTGCCAGCAGTGTGCTCAAGGGTAATGAGCAGTTCTTC	CASSVLKGNEQFF
TRBV3-1/TRBV3-2	once	TRBJ2-3	TRBD2	TGTGCCAGCAGCCAAGACGGGGGACTAGCGGGCACAGATACGCAGTATTTT	CASSQDGGLAGTDTQYF
TRBV19	.	TRBJ2-5	.	TGTGCCAGTAGTATGGGGGGGCTTCGTATCCGAGAGACCCAGTACTTC	CASSMGGLRIRETQYF
TRBV7-8	.	TRBJ2-2	.	TGTGCCAGCAGCCCGGGACACCCCCCCGGGGAGCTGTTTTTT	CASSPGHPPGELFF
TRBV7-9	.	TRBJ1-1	.	TGTGCCAGCAGCCTTATTATCGGAGGGGCTGAAGCTTTCTTT	CASSLIIGGAEAFF
TRBV29-1	.	TRBJ2-1	.	TGCAGCGTTGCAACTGACCTTGAGCAGTTCTTC	CSVATDLEQFF
TRBV18	.	TRBJ1-2	.	TGTGCCAGCTCACCACCGACATCCTGGGACTATGGCTACACCTTC	CASSPPTSWDYGYTF
TRBV4-1	.	TRBJ2-7	TRBD2	TGCGCCAGCAGCCAGGGGACTAGCGGGAGGCCGAGCTCCTACGAGCAGTACTTC	CASSQGTSGRPSSYEQYF
TRBV5-1	.	TRBJ2-2	TRBD2	TGCGCCAGCAGCTTGGGACTAGCGGTTAACACCGGGGAGCTGTTTTTT	CASSLGLAVNTGELFF
TRBV3-1/TRBV3-2	.	TRBJ2-1	TRBD2	TGTGCCAGCAGCCGAAACGCCGGGACTAGCGGATACAATGAGCAGTTCTTC	CASSRNAGTSGYNEQFF